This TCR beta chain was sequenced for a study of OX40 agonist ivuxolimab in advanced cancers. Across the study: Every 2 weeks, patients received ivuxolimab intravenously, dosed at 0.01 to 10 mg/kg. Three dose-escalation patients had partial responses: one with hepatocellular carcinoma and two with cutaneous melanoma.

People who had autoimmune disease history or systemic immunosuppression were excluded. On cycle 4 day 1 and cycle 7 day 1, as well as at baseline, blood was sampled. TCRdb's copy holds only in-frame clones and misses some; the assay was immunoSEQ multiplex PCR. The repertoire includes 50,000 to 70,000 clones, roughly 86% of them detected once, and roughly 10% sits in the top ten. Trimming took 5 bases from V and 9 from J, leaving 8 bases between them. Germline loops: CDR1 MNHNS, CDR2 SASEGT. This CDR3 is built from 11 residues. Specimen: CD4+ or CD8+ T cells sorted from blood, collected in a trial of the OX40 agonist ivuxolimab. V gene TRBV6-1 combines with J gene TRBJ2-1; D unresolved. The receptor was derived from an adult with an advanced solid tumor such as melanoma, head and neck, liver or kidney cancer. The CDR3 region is CASSIVGEQFF. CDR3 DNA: TGTGCCAGCAGTATTGTGGGTGAGCAGTTCTTC.